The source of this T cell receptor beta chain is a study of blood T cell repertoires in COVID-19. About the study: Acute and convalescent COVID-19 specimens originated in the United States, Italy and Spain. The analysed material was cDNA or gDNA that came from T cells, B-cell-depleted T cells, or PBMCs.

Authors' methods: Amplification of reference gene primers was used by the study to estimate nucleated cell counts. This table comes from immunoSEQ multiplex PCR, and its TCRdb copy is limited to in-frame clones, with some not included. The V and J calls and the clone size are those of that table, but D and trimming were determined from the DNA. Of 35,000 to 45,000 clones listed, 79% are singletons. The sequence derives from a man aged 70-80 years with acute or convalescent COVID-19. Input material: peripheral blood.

As DNA, the CDR3 is TGTGCCACCAACAGGGGAAATGAGCAGTTCTTC. This encodes CATNRGNEQFF. The V and J genes are TRBV24-1 and TRBJ2-1, with 7 bases identical to TRBD1. This CDR3 has 11 residues. The V gene end was trimmed by 8 bases and the J gene end by 7 bases; junction bases not matched to a gene: 1. Germline assignment: CDR1 KGHDR and CDR2 SFDVKD.